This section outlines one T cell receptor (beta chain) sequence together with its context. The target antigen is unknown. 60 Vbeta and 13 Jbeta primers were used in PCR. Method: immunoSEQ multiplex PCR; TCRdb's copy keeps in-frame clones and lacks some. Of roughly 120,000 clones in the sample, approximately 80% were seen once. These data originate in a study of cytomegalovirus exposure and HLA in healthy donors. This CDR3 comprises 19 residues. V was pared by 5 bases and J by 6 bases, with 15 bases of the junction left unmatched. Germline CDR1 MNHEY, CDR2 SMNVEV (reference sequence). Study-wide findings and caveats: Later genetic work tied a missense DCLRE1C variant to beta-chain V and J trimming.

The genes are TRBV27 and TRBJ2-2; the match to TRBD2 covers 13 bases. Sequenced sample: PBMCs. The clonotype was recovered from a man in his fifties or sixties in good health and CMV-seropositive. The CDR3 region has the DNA TGTGCCAGCAGTACCTCCATTCGGACTAGCGGGAGAGGGGCCGGGGAGCTGTTTTTT. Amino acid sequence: CASSTSIRTSGRGAGELFF.